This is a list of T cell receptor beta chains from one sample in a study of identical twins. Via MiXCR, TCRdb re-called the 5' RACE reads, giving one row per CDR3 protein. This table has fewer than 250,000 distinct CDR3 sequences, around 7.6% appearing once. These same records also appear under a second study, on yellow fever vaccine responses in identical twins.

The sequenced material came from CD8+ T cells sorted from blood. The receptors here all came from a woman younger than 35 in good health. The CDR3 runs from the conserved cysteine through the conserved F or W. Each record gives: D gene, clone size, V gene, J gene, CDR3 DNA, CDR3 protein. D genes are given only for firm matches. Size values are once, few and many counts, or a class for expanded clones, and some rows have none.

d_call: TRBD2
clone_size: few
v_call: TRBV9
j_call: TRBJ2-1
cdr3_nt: TGTGCCAGCAGCAACCCGAAGGGGACTAGCCGCAATGAGCAGTCCTTC
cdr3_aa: CASSNPKGTSRNEQSF

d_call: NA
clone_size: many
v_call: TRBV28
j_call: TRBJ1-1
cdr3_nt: TGTGCCAGCAGTACCGACCAGGGCCGCACTGAAGCTTTCTTT
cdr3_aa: CASSTDQGRTEAFF

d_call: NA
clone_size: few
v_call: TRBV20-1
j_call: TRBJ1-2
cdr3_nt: TGCAGTGCTAGAGCCCCGGGGGCCTATGGCTACACCTTC
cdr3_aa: CSARAPGAYGYTF

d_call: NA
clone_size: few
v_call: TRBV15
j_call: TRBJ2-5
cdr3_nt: TGTGCCACCAGCGGCGGAACTCAAGAGACCCAGTACTTC
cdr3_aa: CATSGGTQETQYF

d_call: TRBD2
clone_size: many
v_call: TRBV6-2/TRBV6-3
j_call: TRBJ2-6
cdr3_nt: TGTGCCAGCAGCGGGGGGATCTCTGGGGCCAACGTCCTGACTTTC
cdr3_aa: CASSGGISGANVLTF

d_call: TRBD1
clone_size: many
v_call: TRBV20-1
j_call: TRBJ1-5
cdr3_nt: TGCAGTGCTTCGCAGACAGGGGGTGTAGATAGCAATCAGCCCCAGCATTTT
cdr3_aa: CSASQTGGVDSNQPQHF

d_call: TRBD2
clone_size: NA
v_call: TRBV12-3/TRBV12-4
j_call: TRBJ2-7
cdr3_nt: TGTGCCAGCAGCTTCACTGGGACTAGCGGGACCTACGAGCAGTACTTC
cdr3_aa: CASSFTGTSGTYEQYF

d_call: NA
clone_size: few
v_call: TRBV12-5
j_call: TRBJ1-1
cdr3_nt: TGTGCTAGTGGTTCCCTGGGGGGCGAAGCTTTCTTT
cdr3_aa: CASGSLGGEAFF

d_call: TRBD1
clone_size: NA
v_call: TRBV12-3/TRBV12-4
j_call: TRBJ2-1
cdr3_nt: TGTGCCAGCACCCTAAACCCGACAGGGGGCGAGGGGAGTGAGCAGTTCTTC
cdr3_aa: CASTLNPTGGEGSEQFF

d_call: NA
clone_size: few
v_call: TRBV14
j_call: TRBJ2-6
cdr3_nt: TGTGCCAGCAGCCAAGAGGACAGCCTCTACGGGGCCAACGTCCTGACTTTC
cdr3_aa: CASSQEDSLYGANVLTF

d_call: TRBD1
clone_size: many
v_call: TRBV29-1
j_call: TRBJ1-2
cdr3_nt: TGCAGCGTTGAAGATTGGACAGGGGACTATGGCTACACCTTC
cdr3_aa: CSVEDWTGDYGYTF

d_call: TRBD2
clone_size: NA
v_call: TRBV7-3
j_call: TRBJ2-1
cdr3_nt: TGTGCCAGCAGCTTCTCCGGGACTAGCGAGCAGTTCTTC
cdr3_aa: CASSFSGTSEQFF

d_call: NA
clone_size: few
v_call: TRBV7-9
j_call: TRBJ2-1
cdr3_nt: TGTGCCAGCAGCCGCCGACAGGACAGAGCCTCCTACAATGAGCAGTTCTTC
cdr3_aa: CASSRRQDRASYNEQFF

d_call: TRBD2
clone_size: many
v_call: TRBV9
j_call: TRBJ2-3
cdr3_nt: TGTGCCAGCAGCGCAATAGCGGGAGGAGGAACAGATACGCAGTATTTT
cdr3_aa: CASSAIAGGGTDTQYF

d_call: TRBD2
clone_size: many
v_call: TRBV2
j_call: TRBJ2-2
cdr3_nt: TGTGCCAGCAGCTTGACTAGCTCGAACACCGGGGAGCTGTTTTTT
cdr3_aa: CASSLTSSNTGELFF

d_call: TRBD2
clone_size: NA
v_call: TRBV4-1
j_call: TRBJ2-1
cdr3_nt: TGCGCCAGCAGCCACCCTAGCGGGAGCTCCTACAATGAGCAGTTCTTC
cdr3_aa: CASSHPSGSSYNEQFF

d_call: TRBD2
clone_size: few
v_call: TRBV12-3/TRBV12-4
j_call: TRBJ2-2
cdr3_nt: TGTGCCAGCAGGCCGGGACTAGCGGGAGTTGGGGAGCTGTTTTTT
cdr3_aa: CASRPGLAGVGELFF

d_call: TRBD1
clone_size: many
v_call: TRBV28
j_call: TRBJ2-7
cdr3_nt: TGTGCCAGCAGTCGGAACCGGGACAGGGACTACGAGCAGTACTTC
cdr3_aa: CASSRNRDRDYEQYF

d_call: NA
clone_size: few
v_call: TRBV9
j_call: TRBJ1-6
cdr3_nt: TGTGCCAGCAGCTGGGAAGTTGGTGGGAATTCACCCCTCCACTTT
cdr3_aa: CASSWEVGGNSPLHF